The rows below give T cell receptor beta chains drawn from one sample of a study of long-term antiretroviral therapy in people with HIV. Profiled with immunoSEQ multiplex PCR; TCRdb holds only in-frame clones, not every one. The sample consists of about 16,000 clones, around 89% of them appearing once. The specimen was unsorted PBMCs, collected 0.7 years before starting antiretroviral therapy. Receptor source: a man in his forties or fifties with HIV. Both conserved end residues are part of each CDR3. Fields, in order: V gene, J gene, D gene, clone size, CDR3 protein, CDR3 DNA. D genes are given only for firm matches. Only some rows state a clone size, as once, few, many or a class for expanded clones.

>TRBV18|TRBJ2-7|TRBD2|once
CASSPTKRTSGIWEQYF
TGTGCCAGCTCACCAACCAAACGGACTAGCGGGATTTGGGAGCAGTACTTC
>TRBV18|TRBJ2-7|TRBD2|.
CASSPGPGLAGGTAYEQYF
TGTGCCAGCTCACCGGGGCCGGGACTAGCGGGGGGGACCGCATACGAGCAGTACTTC
>TRBV27|TRBJ1-2|.|.
CASSLGRYYGYTF
TGTGCCAGCAGTTTAGGCAGGTACTATGGCTACACCTTC
>TRBV10-3|TRBJ1-5|.|.
CAITRGWDQPQHF
TGTGCCATCACCCGGGGATGGGATCAGCCCCAGCATTTT
>TRBV7-7|TRBJ2-1|.|.
CASSFPPGRKYNEQFF
TGTGCTAGCAGCTTCCCCCCGGGGCGAAAATACAATGAGCAGTTCTTC
>TRBV7-9|TRBJ1-5|.|.
CASSLVFGQPQHF
TGTGCCAGCAGCTTAGTTTTCGGTCAGCCCCAGCATTTT
>TRBV29-1|TRBJ2-1|.|.
CSVSGQISYNEQFF
TGCAGCGTTAGCGGTCAAATCTCCTACAATGAGCAGTTCTTC
>TRBV4-1|TRBJ2-2|TRBD2|.
CASSRAAGRTGELFF
TGCGCCAGCAGCCGGGCAGCGGGGCGCACCGGGGAGCTGTTTTTT
>TRBV9|TRBJ2-2|.|.
CASSVISGTGELFF
TGTGCCAGCAGCGTAATTTCCGGCACCGGGGAGCTGTTTTTT
>TRBV29-1|TRBJ2-5|.|.
CSVELSSGSSYF
TGCAGCGTTGAGCTCAGCTCAGGATCGAGCTACTTC
>TRBV5-1|TRBJ2-3|TRBD1|.
CASSYNPHPWGQPNTDTQYF
TGCGCCAGCAGCTACAACCCCCACCCATGGGGACAGCCAAACACAGATACGCAGTATTTT
>TRBV7-9|TRBJ2-6|TRBD1|.
CASPVRDRGWSGANVLTF
TGTGCCAGCCCGGTAAGGGACAGGGGATGGTCTGGGGCCAACGTCCTGACTTTC
>TRBV28|TRBJ2-7|.|few
CASRVGDYEQYF
TGTGCCAGCCGTGTAGGGGATTACGAGCAGTACTTC
>TRBV6-1|TRBJ2-2|TRBD1|.
CASRNRGPNTGELFF
TGTGCCAGCAGGAACAGGGGACCCAACACCGGGGAGCTGTTTTTT
>TRBV29-1|TRBJ2-5|.|.
CSVEVPLTVRTQYF
TGCAGCGTTGAAGTTCCCCTGACTGTAAGGACCCAGTACTTC
>TRBV2|TRBJ1-5|TRBD1|.
CASQDRGSGQPQHF
TGTGCCAGCCAGGACAGGGGGAGCGGGCAGCCCCAGCATTTT
>TRBV5-5|TRBJ2-3|.|.
CASSVSTDTQYF
TGTGCCAGCAGCGTAAGCACAGATACGCAGTATTTT
>TRBV6-6|TRBJ2-1|.|.
CASSSGGSYNEQFF
TGTGCCAGCAGTTCCGGGGGCTCCTACAATGAGCAGTTCTTC
>TRBV27|TRBJ2-1|TRBD1|.
CASSGRGQILYNEQFF
TGTGCCAGCAGTGGACGGGGACAGATACTCTACAATGAGCAGTTCTTC
>TRBV4-3|TRBJ1-5|TRBD1|once
CASSQTGQGDQPQHF
TGCGCCAGCAGCCAAACGGGACAGGGAGATCAGCCCCAGCATTTT
>TRBV7-2|TRBJ1-5|.|.
CASSSVAGVNQPQHF
TGTGCCAGCAGCTCAGTGGCCGGTGTCAATCAGCCCCAGCATTTT
>TRBV5-1|TRBJ2-5|.|.
CASSSGLAETQYF
TGCGCCAGCAGCTCGGGCCTTGCTGAGACCCAGTACTTC
>TRBV14|TRBJ2-7|.|.
CASSQAPYEQYF
TGTGCCAGCAGCCAGGCTCCCTACGAGCAGTACTTC
>TRBV4-3|TRBJ2-3|.|.
CASSQGGPSSNQNTQYF
TGCGCCAGCAGCCAAGGGGGTCCTAGCTCCAACCAAAATACGCAGTATTTT
>TRBV6-6|TRBJ2-5|.|.
CASSYPLGETQYF
TGTGCCAGCAGTTACCCCCTAGGTGAGACCCAGTACTTC
>TRBV29-1|TRBJ2-1|TRBD1|once
CSVERTGGVNEQFF
TGCAGCGTTGAACGGACAGGTGGGGTCAATGAGCAGTTCTTC
>TRBV18|TRBJ1-2|.|.
CASSPRDHFNYGYTF
TGTGCCAGCTCACCCAGGGACCACTTTAACTATGGCTACACCTTC
>TRBV5-1|TRBJ2-7|.|.
CASSLPRPYEQYF
TGCGCCAGCAGCCTCCCCAGGCCCTACGAGCAGTACTTC
>TRBV6-5|TRBJ1-3|.|.
CASGELLTSGNTIYF
TGTGCCAGCGGAGAATTACTCACCTCTGGAAACACCATATATTTT
>TRBV7-6|TRBJ1-2|.|.
CASSSVPGAGGYGYTF
TGTGCCAGCAGCTCAGTCCCCGGGGCAGGAGGCTATGGCTACACCTTC
>TRBV5-4|TRBJ2-7|.|.
CASSPYRAEQYF
TGTGCCAGCAGTCCCTACAGGGCCGAGCAGTACTTC
>TRBV7-9|TRBJ2-5|.|.
CASSFSGVETQYF
TGTGCCAGCAGCTTTAGTGGGGTCGAGACCCAGTACTTC
>TRBV5-1|TRBJ2-2|.|.
CASSLGFSNTGELFF
TGCGCCAGCAGCTTGGGTTTCTCGAACACCGGGGAGCTGTTTTTT
>TRBV9|TRBJ1-2|.|.
CASSATGYVSGYTF
TGTGCCAGCAGCGCGACAGGCTATGTAAGTGGCTACACCTTC
>TRBV5-3|TRBJ1-5|.|.
CARSLAGDSNQPQHF
TGTGCCAGAAGCTTGGCGGGAGATAGCAATCAGCCCCAGCATTTT
>TRBV6-1|TRBJ2-1|TRBD1|.
CASIPTGGGYNEQFF
TGTGCCAGCATTCCCACAGGGGGCGGTTACAATGAGCAGTTCTTC
>TRBV9|TRBJ1-2|TRBD1|once
CASSVGHPTGVYGYTF
TGTGCCAGCAGCGTAGGCCACCCCACAGGGGTCTATGGCTACACCTTC
>TRBV5-1|TRBJ2-5|.|.
CASSFPEETQYF
TGCGCCAGCAGCTTCCCGGAAGAGACCCAGTACTTC
>TRBV10-2|TRBJ2-5|.|.
CASSDGSYQETQYF
TGCGCCAGCAGTGACGGTTCGTACCAAGAGACCCAGTACTTC
>TRBV7-9|TRBJ2-3|.|.
CATPRARVISTDTQYF
TGTGCCACCCCCCGGGCGCGGGTCATAAGCACAGATACGCAGTATTTT
>TRBV12-5|TRBJ2-3|TRBD1|.
CASGFLTGPSSTDTQYF
TGTGCTAGTGGTTTTTTGACAGGGCCGTCCTCCACAGATACGCAGTATTTT
>TRBV7-2|TRBJ1-1|TRBD1|.
CASSFSWTGNTEAFF
TGTGCCAGCAGCTTTTCTTGGACAGGGAACACTGAAGCTTTCTTT
>TRBV5-6|TRBJ2-3|.|.
CASSLAGATDTQYF
TGTGCCAGCAGCTTGGCGGGGGCCACAGATACGCAGTATTTT
>TRBV5-1|TRBJ1-1|.|.
CASSYTGGPAGTEAFF
TGCGCCAGCAGCTATACCGGGGGACCCGCGGGCACTGAAGCTTTCTTT
>TRBV19|TRBJ2-5|TRBD1|.
CASRPGGKETQYF
TGTGCCAGTAGACCAGGGGGCAAAGAGACCCAGTACTTC
>TRBV29-1|TRBJ1-1|.|.
CSVGGFNTEAFF
TGCAGCGTTGGAGGGTTTAACACTGAAGCTTTCTTT
>TRBV5-4|TRBJ2-2|TRBD1|.
CASSVTGGTGELFF
TGTGCCAGCAGCGTGACAGGGGGTACCGGGGAGCTGTTTTTT
>TRBV5-1|TRBJ2-5|.|.
CASSPRTGWGETQYF
TGCGCCAGCAGCCCCCGAACAGGGTGGGGAGAGACCCAGTACTTC
>TRBV7-9|TRBJ2-7|.|.
CASSLVRGLMYYEQYF
TGTGCCAGCAGCTTAGTTCGAGGGCTTATGTACTACGAGCAGTACTTC
>TRBV19|TRBJ2-3|TRBD1|.
CASSIWTGADTQYF
TGTGCCAGTAGTATTTGGACAGGGGCAGATACGCAGTATTTT
>TRBV19|TRBJ1-5|TRBD1|.
CASSIQGGGNQPQHF
TGTGCCAGTAGTATACAGGGGGGGGGCAATCAGCCCCAGCATTTT
>TRBV7-9|TRBJ1-5|.|few
CASSLTRRDQSNQPQHF
TGTGCCAGCAGCTTAACTCGCAGGGATCAGAGCAATCAGCCCCAGCATTTT
>TRBV19|TRBJ2-7|TRBD1|.
CASSVTGGGYEQYF
TGTGCCAGTAGTGTGACAGGGGGAGGCTACGAGCAGTACTTC
>TRBV18|TRBJ2-3|.|.
CASSPDGTQYF
TGTGCCAGCTCACCGGACGGTACGCAGTATTTT
>TRBV4-3|TRBJ2-1|.|.
CASSQGRVTEEQFF
TGCGCCAGCAGCCAAGGAAGGGTGACAGAAGAGCAGTTCTTC